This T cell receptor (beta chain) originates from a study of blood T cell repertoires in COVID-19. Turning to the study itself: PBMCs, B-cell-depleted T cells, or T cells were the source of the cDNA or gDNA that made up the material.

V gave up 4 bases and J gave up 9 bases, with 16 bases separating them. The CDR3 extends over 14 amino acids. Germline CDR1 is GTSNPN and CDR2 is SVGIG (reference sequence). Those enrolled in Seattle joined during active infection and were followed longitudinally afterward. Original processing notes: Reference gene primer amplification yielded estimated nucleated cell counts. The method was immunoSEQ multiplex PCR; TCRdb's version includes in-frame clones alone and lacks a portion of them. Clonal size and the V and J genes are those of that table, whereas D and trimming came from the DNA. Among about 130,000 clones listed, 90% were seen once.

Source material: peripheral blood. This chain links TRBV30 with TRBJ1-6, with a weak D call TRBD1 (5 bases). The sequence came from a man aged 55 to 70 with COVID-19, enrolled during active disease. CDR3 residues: CAWTTGDEGSPLHF. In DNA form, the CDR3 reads TGTGCCTGGACAACGGGGGACGAAGGTTCACCCCTCCACTTT.